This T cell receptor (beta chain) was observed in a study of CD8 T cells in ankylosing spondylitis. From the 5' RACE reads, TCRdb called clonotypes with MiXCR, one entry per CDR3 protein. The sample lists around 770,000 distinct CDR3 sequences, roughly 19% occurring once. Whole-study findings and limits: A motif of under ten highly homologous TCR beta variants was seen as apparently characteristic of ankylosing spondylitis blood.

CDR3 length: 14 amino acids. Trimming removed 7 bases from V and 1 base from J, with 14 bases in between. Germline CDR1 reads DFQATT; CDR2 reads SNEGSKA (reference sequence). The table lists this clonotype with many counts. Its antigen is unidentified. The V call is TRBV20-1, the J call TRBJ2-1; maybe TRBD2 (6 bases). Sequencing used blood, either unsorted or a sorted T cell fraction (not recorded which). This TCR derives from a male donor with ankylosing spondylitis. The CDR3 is CSGSGLRSYNEQFF. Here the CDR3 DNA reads TGCAGTGGGAGCGGGCTAAGATCCTACAATGAGCAGTTCTTC.